These T cell receptor beta chains were read from a single sample in a study of T cells in narcolepsy. The assay was immunoSEQ multiplex PCR, and TCRdb's table has in-frame clones only and misses some. The sample comprises tens of thousands of clones, about 90% of which are singletons, and approximately 1.2% rests with the top ten. Sequenced: CD45RA- memory CD4+ T cells from PBMCs. The receptors were sampled from a human donor with narcolepsy. CDR3s include the opening cysteine and the closing phenylalanine or tryptophan.

V gene	CDR3 protein
TRBV6-5	CASSYGQTNTEAFF
TRBV5-6	CASIRSGGVTDTQYF
TRBV7-2	CASSLLRGHEQFF
TRBV5-8	CASSQYDRAGTEAFF
TRBV11-3	CASSRLTGATGELFF
TRBV5-1	CASSLSQMNTGELFF
TRBV7-8	CASSLVFGSSNTGELFF
TRBV4-1	CASSQAPSGASLEKLFF
TRBV11-2	CASSRTSGHPGTTNEQYF
TRBV6-5	CASSYSGRGNEKLFF
TRBV10-1	CASSDYSFGYNEQFF
TRBV5-1	CASSLGQGGYNEQFF
TRBV9	CASSVGPAGGQRETQYF
TRBV6-1	CASRSQDFPEKLFF
TRBV11-2	CASSPAVRTQYF
TRBV2	CASRKDRGNNYGYTF
TRBV4-3	CASSRGTSYYEQYF
TRBV9	CASSPRTSGPYEQYF
TRBV2	CASSVNRVNTEAFF
TRBV2	CASVRDAIQYF
TRBV6-5	CASSFNSNQPQHF
TRBV5-6	CASSLATSGGPFGQYF
TRBV15	CATSRRDRGQEAFF
TRBV5-8	CASSLQVLSYNEQFF
TRBV7-6	CASSLGAASYEQYF
TRBV4-1	CASSQTGGGGYTF
TRBV6-4	CASSNNRAYGYTF
TRBV7-9	CASRPTKGSNEKLFF
TRBV6-1	CASSVRGIGETQYF